The 4 T cell receptor beta chains below were found in one sample sequenced in a study of T-cell memory formation after mild COVID-19. TCRdb reanalysed the 5' RACE reads using MiXCR and keeps one entry per CDR3 protein. The sample contains 250,000 to 300,000 distinct CDR3 sequences, 15% to 20% of which appear only once. Material: PBMCs or a T cell subset sorted from them (not recorded which). These receptors were collected from a man younger than 30 who had mild COVID-19 (a few samples of this study predate the infection). Cell type and time point are not known.

This clonotype was detected a few times. The gene calls are TRBV18 and TRBJ1-2, with 7 bases aligning to TRBD1. V lost 1 base, J lost 3 bases, and 5 bases stayed unmatched. This CDR3 is built from 15 residues. CDR1 and CDR2 (germline): KGHSH, LQKENI. The CDR3, as DNA: TGTGCCAGCTCACCACGAACAGGGGCAGACTATGGCTACACCTTC. It translates to CASSPRTGADYGYTF.

The V gene is TRBV20-1, the J gene TRBJ1-2; TRBD1 agrees at 10 bases. Trimming removed 4 bases from V and 4 bases from J; junction bases left unmatched: 6. Germline-derived CDR1 and CDR2 are DFQATT and SNEGSKA (reference sequence). The CDR3 is 14 residues long. The CDR3 coding sequence is TGCAGTGCTATTAGACAGGGGGCTGGCTATGGCTACACCTTC. This gives the protein CSAIRQGAGYGYTF.

The chain links TRBV15 to TRBJ2-7; perhaps TRBD2 as D (5 bases). Germline V gene lookup returns CDR1 LNHNV and CDR2 YYDKDF (reference sequence). There are 16 residues in the CDR3. Trimming stripped 0 bases from V and 2 bases from J, with 14 bases between. The DNA for the CDR3 is TGTGCCACCAGCAGAGATCGTCGGGGAACGACCTACGAGCAGTACTTC. Its translation: CATSRDRRGTTYEQYF. Complete variable domain (other parts from reference TRBV15 and TRBJ2-7): DAMVIQNPRYQVTQFGKPVTLSCSQTLNHNVMYWYQQKSSQAPKLLFHYYDKDFNNEADTPDNFQSRRPNTSFCFLDIRSPGLGDTAMYLCATSRDRRGTTYEQYFGPGTRLTVT.

In regard to this clonotype: One end of the junction fails to match germline, which may point to a read error. The chain links TRBV7-9 to TRBJ1-3, with D unclear. Germline values: CDR1 SEHNR, CDR2 FQNEAQ (reference sequence). The CDR3 runs 10 residues. The CDR3 loop reads CASRDTLTFF. The CDR3 DNA reads as TGTGCCAGCAGGGATACCCTAACGTTTTTT.